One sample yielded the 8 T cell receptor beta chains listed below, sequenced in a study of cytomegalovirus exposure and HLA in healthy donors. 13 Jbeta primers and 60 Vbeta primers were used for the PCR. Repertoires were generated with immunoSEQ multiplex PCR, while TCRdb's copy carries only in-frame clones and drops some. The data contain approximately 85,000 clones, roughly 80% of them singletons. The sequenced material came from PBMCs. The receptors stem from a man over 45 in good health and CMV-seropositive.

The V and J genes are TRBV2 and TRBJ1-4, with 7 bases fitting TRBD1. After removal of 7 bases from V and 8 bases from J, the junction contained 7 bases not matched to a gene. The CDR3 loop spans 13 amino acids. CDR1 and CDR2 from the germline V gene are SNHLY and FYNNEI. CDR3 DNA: TGTGCCAGCACCCGACAGGGTCTGGAAAAACTGTTTTTT. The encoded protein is CASTRQGLEKLFF.

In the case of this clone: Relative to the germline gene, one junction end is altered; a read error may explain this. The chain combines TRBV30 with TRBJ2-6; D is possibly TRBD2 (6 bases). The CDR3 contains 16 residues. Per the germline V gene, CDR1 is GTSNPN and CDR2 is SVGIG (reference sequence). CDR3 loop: CAWRGSGSSGANGLTF. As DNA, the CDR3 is TGTGCCTGGAGGGGTAGCGGAAGTTCTGGGGCCAACGGCCTGACTTTC.

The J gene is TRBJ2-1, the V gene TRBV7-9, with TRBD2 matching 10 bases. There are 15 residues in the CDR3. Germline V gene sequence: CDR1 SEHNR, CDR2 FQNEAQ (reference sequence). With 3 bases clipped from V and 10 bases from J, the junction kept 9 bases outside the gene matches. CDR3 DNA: TGTGCCAGCAGCTTTTTTACTAGCGGGATCCCCGAGCAGTTCTTC. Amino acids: CASSFFTSGIPEQFF.

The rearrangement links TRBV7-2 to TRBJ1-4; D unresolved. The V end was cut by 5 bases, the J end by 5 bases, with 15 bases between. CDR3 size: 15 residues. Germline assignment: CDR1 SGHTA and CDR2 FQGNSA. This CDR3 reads CASSPQAGVNEKLFF. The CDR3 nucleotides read TGTGCCAGCAGCCCTCAAGCGGGAGTCAATGAAAAACTGTTTTTT.

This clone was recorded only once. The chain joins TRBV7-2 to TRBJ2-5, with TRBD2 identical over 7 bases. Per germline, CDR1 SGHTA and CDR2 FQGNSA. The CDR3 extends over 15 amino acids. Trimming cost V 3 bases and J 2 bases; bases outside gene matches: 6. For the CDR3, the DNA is TGTGCCAGCAGCTTGGGGGGGTTGAGGCAAGAGACCCAGTACTTC. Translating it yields CASSLGGLRQETQYF.

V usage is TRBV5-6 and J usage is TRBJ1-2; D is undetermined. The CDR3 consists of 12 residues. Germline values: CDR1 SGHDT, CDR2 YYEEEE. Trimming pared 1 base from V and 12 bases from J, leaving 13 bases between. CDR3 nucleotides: TGTGCCAGCAGCTTGCGTTCAGTTCCTGACACCTTC. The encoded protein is CASSLRSVPDTF.

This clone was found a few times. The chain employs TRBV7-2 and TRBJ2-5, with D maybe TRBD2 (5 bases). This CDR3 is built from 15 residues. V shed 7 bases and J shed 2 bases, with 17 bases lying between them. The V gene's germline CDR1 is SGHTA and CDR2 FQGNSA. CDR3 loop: CASTLNGIAQETQYF. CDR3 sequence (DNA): TGTGCCAGCACCCTAAACGGGATAGCGCAAGAGACCCAGTACTTC.

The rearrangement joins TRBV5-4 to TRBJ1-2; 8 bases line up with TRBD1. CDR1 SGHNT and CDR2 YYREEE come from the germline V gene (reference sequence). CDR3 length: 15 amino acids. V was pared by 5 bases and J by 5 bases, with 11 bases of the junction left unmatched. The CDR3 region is CASRSGQGLGYGYTF. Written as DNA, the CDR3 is TGTGCCAGCAGGTCCGGACAGGGCTTAGGGTATGGCTACACCTTC.